This T cell receptor (beta chain) was documented in a study of OX40 agonist ivuxolimab in advanced cancers. Study context: Head and neck, renal cell, melanoma or hepatocellular carcinoma were the cancers that dose-escalation patients had.

Method: immunoSEQ multiplex PCR; TCRdb's copy keeps in-frame clones and lacks some. The sample shows 85,000 to 120,000 clones, 90% of them seen only once. Trimming removed 1 base from V and 4 bases from J; junction bases left unmatched: 11. Germline values: CDR1 LGHNA, CDR2 YSLEER. This CDR3 contains 18 residues. Patients who had autoimmune disease history or got systemic immunosuppression were left out. The chain is built from TRBV4-3 and TRBJ2-2, with 8 bases matching TRBD1. This specimen consisted of CD4+ or CD8+ T cells sorted from blood, obtained in a trial of the OX40 agonist ivuxolimab. This receptor was identified in an adult with an advanced solid tumor such as melanoma, head and neck, liver or kidney cancer. The CDR3 region is CASSQATTRTGSTGELFF. The CDR3 nucleotides are TGCGCCAGCAGCCAAGCCACCACCCGGACAGGGAGCACCGGGGAGCTGTTTTTT.